The rows below give T cell receptor beta chains drawn from one sample of a study of blood T cell repertoires in COVID-19. Profiled with immunoSEQ multiplex PCR; TCRdb holds only in-frame clones, not every one. The table shows about 330,000 clones, with more than 85% occurring only once. The sequencing input was PBMCs or T cells enriched from blood (not recorded which). The receptors were gathered from a woman in her 30s who had recovered from COVID-19. Both conserved end residues are part of each CDR3. D genes are given only for firm matches.

TRBJ2-4 . TRBV7-2 CASSSSIGIQYF
TRBJ2-5 . TRBV12-3/TRBV12-4 CASSSFETQYF
TRBJ2-1 TRBD2 TRBV19 CATSPTSEGDNEQFF
TRBJ1-2 . TRBV27 CASRTTGSYGYTF
TRBJ2-2 TRBD1 TRBV7-9 CASSFTGGTGELFF
TRBJ2-3 TRBD1 TRBV7-3 CASSLTQGPDTQYF
TRBJ2-3 . TRBV24-1 CATSDPPGGGRPRDTQYF
TRBJ2-7 . TRBV6-2/TRBV6-3 CASSYYISYEQYF
TRBJ2-7 TRBD1 TRBV13 CASSFTPVRGSYEQYF
TRBJ1-6 . TRBV30 CAWSRGGRYSPLHF
TRBJ1-2 TRBD1 TRBV4-3 CASSPEPGTGSGYTF
TRBJ2-2 . TRBV11-3 CASSLEGDLSTGELFF
TRBJ2-1 TRBD2 TRBV5-1 CASGLAGGDNEQFF
TRBJ1-4 . TRBV4-3 CASSRERGWEKLFF
TRBJ2-3 . TRBV11-3 CASSPLRGSDTQYF
TRBJ2-5 . TRBV28 CASSLDSKETQYF
TRBJ1-2 . TRBV27 CASREVGGTNYGYTF
TRBJ2-7 . TRBV29-1 CSVRVSGSYEQYF
TRBJ1-2 TRBD1 TRBV11-3 CASSFQGDVGYTF
TRBJ2-2 . TRBV5-3 CARSPQGLEYTGELFF
TRBJ1-4 . TRBV12-3/TRBV12-4 CASSRQLNEKLFF
TRBJ1-1 . TRBV11-3 CASSSPPLQAFF
TRBJ2-1 . TRBV5-1 CASSLSGGANNEQFF